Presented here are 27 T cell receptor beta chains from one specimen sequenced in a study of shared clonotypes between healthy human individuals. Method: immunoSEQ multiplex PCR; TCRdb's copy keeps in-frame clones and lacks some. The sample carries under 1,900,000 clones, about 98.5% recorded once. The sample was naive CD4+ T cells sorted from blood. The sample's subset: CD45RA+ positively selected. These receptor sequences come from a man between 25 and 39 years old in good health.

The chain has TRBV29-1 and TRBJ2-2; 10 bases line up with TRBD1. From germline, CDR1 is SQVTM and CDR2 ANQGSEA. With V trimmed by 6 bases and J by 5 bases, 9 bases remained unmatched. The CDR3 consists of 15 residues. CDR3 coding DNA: TGCAGCGTGGACAAGGACAGGGGGAAAACCGGGGAGCTGTTTTTT. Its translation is CSVDKDRGKTGELFF.

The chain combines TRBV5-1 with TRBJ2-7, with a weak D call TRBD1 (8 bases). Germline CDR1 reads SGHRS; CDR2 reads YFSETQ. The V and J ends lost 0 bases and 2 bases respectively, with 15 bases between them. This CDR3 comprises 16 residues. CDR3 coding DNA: TGCGCCAGCAGCTTGGTCGGGGGGACAGGAGCCTACGAGCAGTACTTC. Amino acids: CASSLVGGTGAYEQYF.

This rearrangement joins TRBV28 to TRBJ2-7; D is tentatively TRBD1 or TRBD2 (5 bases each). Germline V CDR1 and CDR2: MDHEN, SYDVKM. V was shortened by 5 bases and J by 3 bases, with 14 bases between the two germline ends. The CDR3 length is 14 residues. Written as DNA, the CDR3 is TGTGCCAGCAGTGGGGCGGGTACCTTCTACGAGCAGTACTTC. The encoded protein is CASSGAGTFYEQYF.

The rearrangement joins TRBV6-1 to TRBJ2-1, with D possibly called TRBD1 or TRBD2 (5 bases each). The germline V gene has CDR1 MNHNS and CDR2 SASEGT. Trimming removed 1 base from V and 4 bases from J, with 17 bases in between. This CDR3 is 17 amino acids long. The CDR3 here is CASSEGQIWAGYNEQFF. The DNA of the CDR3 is TGTGCCAGCAGTGAAGGACAGATTTGGGCGGGTTACAATGAGCAGTTCTTC.

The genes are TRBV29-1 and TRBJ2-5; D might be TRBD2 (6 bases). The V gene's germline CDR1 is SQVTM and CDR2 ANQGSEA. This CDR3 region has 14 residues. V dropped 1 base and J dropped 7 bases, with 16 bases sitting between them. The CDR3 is CSVEVPPGLGTQYF. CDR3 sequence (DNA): TGCAGCGTTGAAGTTCCCCCGGGACTGGGGACCCAGTACTTC.

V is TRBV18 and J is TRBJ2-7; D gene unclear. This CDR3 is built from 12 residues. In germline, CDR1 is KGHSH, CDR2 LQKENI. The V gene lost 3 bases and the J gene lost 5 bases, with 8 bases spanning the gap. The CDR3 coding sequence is TGTGCCAGCTCACCCTGGACCAACGAGCAGTACTTC. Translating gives CASSPWTNEQYF.

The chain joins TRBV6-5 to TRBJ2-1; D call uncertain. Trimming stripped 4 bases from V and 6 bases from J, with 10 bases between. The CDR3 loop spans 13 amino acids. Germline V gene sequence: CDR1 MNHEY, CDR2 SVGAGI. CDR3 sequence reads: CASSSPAFNEQFF. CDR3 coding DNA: TGTGCCAGCAGTTCCCCGGCCTTCAATGAGCAGTTCTTC.

DNA for the CDR3: TGTGCCAGCAGTGGAGGATTGGGACTGACAGATACGCAGTATTTT. It encodes CASSGGLGLTDTQYF. The chain links TRBV2 to TRBJ2-3, with D maybe TRBD2 (6 bases). Germline V gives CDR1 SNHLY, CDR2 FYNNEI. V gave up 4 bases and J gave up 3 bases, with 14 bases separating them. CDR3 size: 15 residues.

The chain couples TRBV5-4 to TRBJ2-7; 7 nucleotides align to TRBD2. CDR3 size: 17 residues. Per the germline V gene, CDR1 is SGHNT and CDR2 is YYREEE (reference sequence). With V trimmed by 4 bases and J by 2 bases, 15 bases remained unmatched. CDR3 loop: CASSPRSGRERTYEQYF. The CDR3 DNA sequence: TGTGCCAGCAGCCCGCGTTCAGGGCGGGAGCGAACCTACGAGCAGTACTTC.

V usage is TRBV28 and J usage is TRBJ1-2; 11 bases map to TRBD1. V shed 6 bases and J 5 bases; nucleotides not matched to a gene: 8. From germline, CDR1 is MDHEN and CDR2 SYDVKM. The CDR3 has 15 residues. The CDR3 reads CASRSRGTGGYGYTF. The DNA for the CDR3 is TGTGCCAGCAGGTCTCGGGGGACAGGGGGATATGGCTACACCTTC.

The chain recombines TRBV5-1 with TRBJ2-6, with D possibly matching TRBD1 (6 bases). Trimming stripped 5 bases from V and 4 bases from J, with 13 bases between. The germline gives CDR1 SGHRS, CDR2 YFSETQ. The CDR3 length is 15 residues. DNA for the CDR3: TGCGCCAGCAGGGGGGCCGGGTCCGGGGCCAACGTCCTGACTTTC. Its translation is CASRGAGSGANVLTF. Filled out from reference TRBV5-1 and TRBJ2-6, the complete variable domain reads KAGVTQTPRYLIKTRGQQVTLSCSPISGHRSVSWYQQTPGQGLQFLFEYFSETQRNKGNFPGRFSGRQFSNSRSEMNVSTLELGDSALYLCASRGAGSGANVLTFGAGSRLTVL.

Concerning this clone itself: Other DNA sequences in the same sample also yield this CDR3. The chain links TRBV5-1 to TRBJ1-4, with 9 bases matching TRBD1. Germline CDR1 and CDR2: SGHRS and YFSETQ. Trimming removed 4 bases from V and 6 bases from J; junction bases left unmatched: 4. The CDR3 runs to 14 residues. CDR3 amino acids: CASSQGQGDEKLFF. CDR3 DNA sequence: TGCGCCAGCAGCCAGGGACAGGGAGATGAAAAACTGTTTTTT. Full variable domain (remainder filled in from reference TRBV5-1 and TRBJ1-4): KAGVTQTPRYLIKTRGQQVTLSCSPISGHRSVSWYQQTPGQGLQFLFEYFSETQRNKGNFPGRFSGRQFSNSRSEMNVSTLELGDSALYLCASSQGQGDEKLFFGSGTQLSVL.

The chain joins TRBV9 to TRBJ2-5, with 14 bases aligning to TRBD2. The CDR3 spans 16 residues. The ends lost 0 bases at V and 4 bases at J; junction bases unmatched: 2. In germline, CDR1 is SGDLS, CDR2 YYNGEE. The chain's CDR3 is CASSVVGLAGVETQYF. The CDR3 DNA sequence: TGTGCCAGCAGCGTAGTGGGACTAGCGGGAGTAGAGACCCAGTACTTC. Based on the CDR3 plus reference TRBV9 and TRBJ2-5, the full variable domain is DSGVTQTPKHLITATGQRVTLRCSPRSGDLSVYWYQQSLDQGLQFLIQYYNGEERAKGNILERFSAQQFPDLHSELNLSSLELGDSALYFCASSVVGLAGVETQYFGPGTRLLVL.

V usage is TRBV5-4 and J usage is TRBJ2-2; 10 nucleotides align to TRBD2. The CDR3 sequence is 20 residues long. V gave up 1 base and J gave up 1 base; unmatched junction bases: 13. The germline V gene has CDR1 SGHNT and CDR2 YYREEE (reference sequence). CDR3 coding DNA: TGTGCCAGCAGCTTGCCGGGGGCTAGCGGGAGAGTTGGGAACACCGGGGAGCTGTTTTTT. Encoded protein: CASSLPGASGRVGNTGELFF. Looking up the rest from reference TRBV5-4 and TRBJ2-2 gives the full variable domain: ETGVTQSPTHLIKTRGQQVTLRCSSQSGHNTVSWYQQALGQGPQFIFQYYREEENGRGNFPPRFSGLQFPNYSSELNVNALELDDSALYLCASSLPGASGRVGNTGELFFGEGSRLTVL.

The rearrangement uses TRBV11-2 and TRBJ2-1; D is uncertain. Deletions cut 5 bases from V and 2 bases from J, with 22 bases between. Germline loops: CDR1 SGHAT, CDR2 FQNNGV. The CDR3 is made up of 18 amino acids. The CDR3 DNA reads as TGTGCCAGCAGCCCTAGGCGGAAAAGTGTGGGTGCCTACAATGAGCAGTTCTTC. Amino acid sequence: CASSPRRKSVGAYNEQFF.

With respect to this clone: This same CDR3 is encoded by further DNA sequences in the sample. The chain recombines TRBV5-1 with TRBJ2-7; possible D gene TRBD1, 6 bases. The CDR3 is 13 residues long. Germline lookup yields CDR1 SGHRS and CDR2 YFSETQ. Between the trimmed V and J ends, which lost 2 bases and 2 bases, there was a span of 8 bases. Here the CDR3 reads CASSLQGTYEQYF. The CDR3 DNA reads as TGCGCCAGCAGCTTACAGGGAACCTACGAGCAGTACTTC.

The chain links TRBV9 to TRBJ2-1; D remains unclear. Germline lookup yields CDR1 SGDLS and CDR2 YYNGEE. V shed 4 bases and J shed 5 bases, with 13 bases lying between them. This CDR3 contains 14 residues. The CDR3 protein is CASSSRWLNNEQFF. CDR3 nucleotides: TGTGCCAGCAGCTCCCGGTGGCTGAACAATGAGCAGTTCTTC. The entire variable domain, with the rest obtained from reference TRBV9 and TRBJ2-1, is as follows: DSGVTQTPKHLITATGQRVTLRCSPRSGDLSVYWYQQSLDQGLQFLIQYYNGEERAKGNILERFSAQQFPDLHSELNLSSLELGDSALYFCASSSRWLNNEQFFGPGTRLTVL.

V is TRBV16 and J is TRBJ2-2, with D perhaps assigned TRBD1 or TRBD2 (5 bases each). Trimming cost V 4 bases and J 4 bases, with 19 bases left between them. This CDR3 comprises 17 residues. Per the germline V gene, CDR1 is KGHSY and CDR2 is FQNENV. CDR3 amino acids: CASSPPRGGGITGELFF. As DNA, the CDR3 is TGTGCCAGCAGCCCACCCCGGGGCGGAGGAATCACCGGGGAGCTGTTTTTT.

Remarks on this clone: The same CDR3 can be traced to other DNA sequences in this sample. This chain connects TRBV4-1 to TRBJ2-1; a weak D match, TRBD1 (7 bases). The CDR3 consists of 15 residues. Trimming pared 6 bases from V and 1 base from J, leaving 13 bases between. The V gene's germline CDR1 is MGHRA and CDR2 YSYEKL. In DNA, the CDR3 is TGCGCCAGCAGTCAATCAGGGGGGTCCTACAATGAGCAGTTCTTC. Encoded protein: CASSQSGGSYNEQFF.

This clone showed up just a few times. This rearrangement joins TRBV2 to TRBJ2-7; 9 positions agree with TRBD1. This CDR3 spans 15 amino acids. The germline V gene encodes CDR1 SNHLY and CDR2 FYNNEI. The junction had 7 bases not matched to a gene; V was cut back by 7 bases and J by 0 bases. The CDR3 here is CASTEDRGSSYEQYF. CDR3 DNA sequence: TGTGCCAGCACCGAAGACAGGGGGTCCTCCTACGAGCAGTACTTC. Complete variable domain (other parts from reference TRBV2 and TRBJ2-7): EPEVTQTPSHQVTQMGQEVILRCVPISNHLYFYWYRQILGQKVEFLVSFYNNEISEKSEIFDDQFSVERPDGSNFTLKIRSTKLEDSAMYFCASTEDRGSSYEQYFGPGTRLTVT.

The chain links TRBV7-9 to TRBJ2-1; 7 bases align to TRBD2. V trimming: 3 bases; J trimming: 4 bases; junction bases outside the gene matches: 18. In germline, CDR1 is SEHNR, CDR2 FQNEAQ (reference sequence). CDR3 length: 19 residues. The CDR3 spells CASSLRALASKRWYNEQFF. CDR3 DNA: TGTGCCAGCAGCTTGAGAGCACTAGCGTCCAAGAGGTGGTACAATGAGCAGTTCTTC.

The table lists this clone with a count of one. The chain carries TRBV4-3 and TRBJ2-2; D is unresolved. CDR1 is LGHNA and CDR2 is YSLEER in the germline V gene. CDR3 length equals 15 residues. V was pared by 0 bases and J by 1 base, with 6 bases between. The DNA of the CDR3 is TGCGCCAGCAGCCAAGAATGGCGGAACACCGGGGAGCTGTTTTTT. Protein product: CASSQEWRNTGELFF.

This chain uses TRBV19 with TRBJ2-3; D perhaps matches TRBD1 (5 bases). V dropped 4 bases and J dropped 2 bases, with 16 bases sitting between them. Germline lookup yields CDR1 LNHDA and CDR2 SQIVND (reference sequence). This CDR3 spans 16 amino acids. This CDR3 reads CASSTVGASTTDTQYF. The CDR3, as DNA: TGTGCCAGTAGTACCGTTGGGGCTTCCACCACAGATACGCAGTATTTT.

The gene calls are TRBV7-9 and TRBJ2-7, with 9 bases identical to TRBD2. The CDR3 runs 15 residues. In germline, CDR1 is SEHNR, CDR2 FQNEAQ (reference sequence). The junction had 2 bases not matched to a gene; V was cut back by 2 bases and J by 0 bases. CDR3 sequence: CASSLISGSSYEQYF. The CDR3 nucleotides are TGTGCCAGCAGCTTAATTAGCGGGAGCTCCTACGAGCAGTACTTC. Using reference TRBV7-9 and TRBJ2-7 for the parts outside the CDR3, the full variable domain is DTGVSQNPRHKITKRGQNVTFRCDPISEHNRLYWYRQTLGQGPEFLTYFQNEAQLEKSRLLSDRFSAERPKGSFSTLEIQRTEQGDSAMYLCASSLISGSSYEQYFGPGTRLTVT.

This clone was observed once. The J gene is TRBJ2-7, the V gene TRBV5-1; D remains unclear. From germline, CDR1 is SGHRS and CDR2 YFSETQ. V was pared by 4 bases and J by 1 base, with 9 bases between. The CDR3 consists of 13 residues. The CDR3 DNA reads TGCGCCAGCAGCCGTTCCAGATCCTACGAGCAGTACTTC. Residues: CASSRSRSYEQYF.

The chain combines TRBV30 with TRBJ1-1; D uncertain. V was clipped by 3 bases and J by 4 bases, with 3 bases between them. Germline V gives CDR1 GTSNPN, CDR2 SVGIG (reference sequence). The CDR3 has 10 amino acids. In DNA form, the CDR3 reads TGTGCCTGGAGAGGCACTGAAGCTTTCTTT. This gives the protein CAWRGTEAFF.

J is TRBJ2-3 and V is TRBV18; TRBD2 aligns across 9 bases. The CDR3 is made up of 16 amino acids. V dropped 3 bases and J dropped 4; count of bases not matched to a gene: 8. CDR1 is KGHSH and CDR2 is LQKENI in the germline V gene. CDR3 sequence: CASSPASGMGADTQYF. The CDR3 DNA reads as TGTGCCAGCTCACCGGCTAGCGGGATGGGGGCAGATACGCAGTATTTT.